Each of the 24 T cell receptor beta chains below was sequenced from the same sample in a study of T cell repertoires in cytomegalovirus infection. TCRdb analysed the reads with MiXCR anew, one entry per CDR3 protein. Of 150,000 to 190,000 distinct CDR3 sequences listed, roughly a quarter are singletons. Sequencing was done on a sample of PBMCs. These receptors all come from a human donor in good health (CMV status not recorded). Some clones in this sample may be carry-over from other donors' samples.

This sequence joins TRBV5-4 and TRBJ1-6; no reliable D call. CDR3 length: 14 residues. Germline CDR1 reads SGHNT; CDR2 reads YYREEE (reference sequence). V lost 10 bases and J lost 7, with 18 bases in between. CDR3 protein: CASSSSTVNSPLHF. The CDR3 DNA follows: TGTGCCTCGTCCTCCTCCACAGTCAATTCACCCCTCCACTTT.

This clonotype was counted at least ten times. The chain links TRBV7-8 to TRBJ2-1; no clear D gene. The V gene lost 5 bases and the J gene lost 4 bases, with 18 bases spanning the gap. Germline V gene sequence: CDR1 SGHVS, CDR2 FQNEAQ. CDR3 length equals 16 residues. The CDR3, as DNA: TGTGCCAGCAGCCCCTTTCGGCAGCCTACGTACAATGAGCAGTTCTTC. Translating gives CASSPFRQPTYNEQFF. The variable domain in full, completed from reference TRBV7-8 and TRBJ2-1, reads GAGVSQSPRYKVAKRGQDVALRCDPISGHVSLFWYQQALGQGPEFLTYFQNEAQLDKSGLPSDRFFAERPEGSVSTLKIQRTQQEDSAVYLCASSPFRQPTYNEQFFGPGTRLTVL.

The genes are TRBV2 and TRBJ1-6, with TRBD1 as a possible D gene (6 bases). Germline V gene data show CDR1 as SNHLY and CDR2 as FYNNEI. V was clipped by 1 base and J by 7 bases, with 14 bases between them. CDR3 length: 16 amino acids. In nucleotides, the CDR3 is TGTGCCAGCAGTGAAGTAGTTAGGGGGGTCAATTCACCCCTCCACTTT. Its translation is CASSEVVRGVNSPLHF. The entire variable domain, with the rest obtained from reference TRBV2 and TRBJ1-6, is as follows: EPEVTQTPSHQVTQMGQEVILRCVPISNHLYFYWYRQILGQKVEFLVSFYNNEISEKSEIFDDQFSVERPDGSNFTLKIRSTKLEDSAMYFCASSEVVRGVNSPLHFGNGTRLTVT.

This clonotype was observed many times. The CDR3 sequence is CAWSVFGGMNTEAFF. CDR3 DNA sequence: TGTGCCTGGAGTGTATTCGGGGGGATGAACACTGAAGCTTTCTTT. J is TRBJ1-1 and V is TRBV30; TRBD1 is a possible D gene (5 bases). The CDR3 is made up of 15 amino acids. CDR1 and CDR2 from the germline V gene are GTSNPN and SVGIG (reference sequence). Trimming pared 0 bases from V and 0 bases from J, leaving 11 bases between.

The sample holds a few counts of this clonotype. The rearrangement uses TRBV12-3 or TRBV12-4 and TRBJ2-3, with TRBD2 matching over 9 bases. The ends lost 7 bases at V and 1 base at J; junction bases unmatched: 12. The CDR3 loop spans 17 amino acids. The CDR3 region has the DNA TGTGCCAGCACTCCTTGGAGGCCTAGCGGGGGCACAGATACGCAGTATTTT. The encoded protein is CASTPWRPSGGTDTQYF.

The V call is TRBV10-3, the J call TRBJ2-7; 8 bases are a match to TRBD1. J gave up 2 bases and V 2 bases, and 2 bases lay outside the gene matches. This CDR3 region has 14 residues. Looked up from germline, CDR1 is ENHRY and CDR2 is SYGVKD. The CDR3 DNA is TGTGCCATCAGTGAGGGACAGGGAACCTACGAGCAGTACTTC. This encodes CAISEGQGTYEQYF.

This clonotype was seen a few times. This sequence joins TRBV28 and TRBJ1-3; TRBD1 is a possible D gene (6 bases). With 3 bases removed from V and 0 bases from J, the gap between germline ends came to 15 bases. The length of the CDR3 is 17 residues. The germline gives CDR1 MDHEN, CDR2 SYDVKM. The DNA for the CDR3 is TGTGCCAGCAGTTTGCGGGGGCCCCCTCTCTCTGGAAACACCATATATTTT. Protein product: CASSLRGPPLSGNTIYF. The full variable domain, rest sourced from reference TRBV28 and TRBJ1-3, is DVKVTQSSRYLVKRTGEKVFLECVQDMDHENMFWYRQDPGLGLRLIYFSYDVKMKEKGDIPEGYSVSREKKERFSLILESASTNQTSMYLCASSLRGPPLSGNTIYFGEGSWLTVV.

This chain uses TRBV12-3 or TRBV12-4 with TRBJ2-6; D not resolved. This CDR3 spans 14 amino acids. V lost 8 bases, J lost 0 bases, and 8 bases lay in between. CDR3 DNA: TGTGCCAGCGCACGGCTCTCTGGGGCCAACGTCCTGACTTTC. Its protein product is CASARLSGANVLTF.

In this sample, this clonotype turned up a few times. V gene TRBV19 combines with J gene TRBJ1-5, with 7 bases lining up with TRBD1. J was trimmed by 7 bases and V by 5 bases; bases with no gene match: 8. The CDR3 is 14 amino acids. Germline-derived CDR1 and CDR2 are LNHDA and SQIVND (reference sequence). The CDR3 DNA reads TGTGCCAGTAGTCCCCGGACAGGTTCCCAGCCCCAGCATTTT. Protein product: CASSPRTGSQPQHF.

This rearrangement joins TRBV27 to TRBJ2-6; D may be TRBD2 (7 bases). Germline CDR1 reads MNHEY; CDR2 reads SMNVEV (reference sequence). Trimming shortened V by 11 bases and J by 2 bases, and 16 bases separated the two germline ends. The CDR3 sequence is 15 residues long. CDR3 protein: CAPKEGGAGANVLTF. In nucleotides, the CDR3 is TGTGCCCCAAAAGAAGGGGGGGCTGGGGCCAACGTCCTGACTTTC. Based on the CDR3 plus reference TRBV27 and TRBJ2-6, the full variable domain is EAQVTQNPRYLITVTGKKLTVTCSQNMNHEYMSWYRQDPGLGLRQIYYSMNVEVTDKGDVPEGYKVSRKEKRNFPLILESPSPNQTSLYFCAPKEGGAGANVLTFGAGSRLTVL.

The V call is TRBV5-1, the J call TRBJ1-1; TRBD1 aligns across 9 bases. Unmatched junction bases numbered 6, after V lost 1 base and J lost 5 bases. Germline values: CDR1 SGHRS, CDR2 YFSETQ. This CDR3 contains 15 residues. The CDR3 DNA reads TGCGCCAGCAGCTTGAAGGACAGGGGAGGGACTGAAGCTTTCTTT. Its protein is CASSLKDRGGTEAFF.

The table lists this clonotype with a few counts. This sequence joins TRBV7-2 and TRBJ2-1; 11 bases align to TRBD2. The V gene's germline CDR1 is SGHTA and CDR2 FQGNSA. V lost 6 bases to trimming and J lost 10 bases; unmatched junction nucleotides: 8. This CDR3 spans 14 amino acids. The CDR3 spells CASRMGLAGGEQFF. CDR3 sequence (DNA): TGTGCCAGCAGAATGGGGCTAGCGGGAGGCGAGCAGTTCTTC.

In this sample, this clonotype turned up a few times. The V call is TRBV28, the J call TRBJ1-2; D may be TRBD1 (6 bases). V gave up 4 bases and J gave up 8 bases, with 8 bases separating them. This CDR3 contains 11 residues. Germline CDR1 MDHEN, CDR2 SYDVKM. The CDR3 loop is CASSYRVGYTF. DNA for the CDR3: TGTGCCAGCAGTTACAGGGTCGGCTACACCTTC.

This clonotype has ten or more counts. The rearrangement joins TRBV7-8 to TRBJ2-5; 9 bases match TRBD2. The germline CDR1 and CDR2 sequences are SGHVS and FQNEAQ. This CDR3 region has 15 residues. J was trimmed by 4 bases and V by 5 bases; bases with no gene match: 8. CDR3 sequence (DNA): TGTGCCAGCAGCCCGATAGCGGGAGAAGGAGAGACCCAGTACTTC. The encoded protein is CASSPIAGEGETQYF.

Notes on this clonotype: The conserved closing phenylalanine or tryptophan is absent in this CDR3, likely reflecting a read error. The chain has TRBV6-6 and TRBJ2-5, with TRBD1 matching 9 bases. Per germline, CDR1 MNHNY and CDR2 SVGAGI (reference sequence). The CDR3 contains 15 residues. J gave up 4 bases and V 2 bases, and 5 bases lay outside the gene matches. The CDR3 reads CASSYVDRGGETQYL. The CDR3 coding sequence is TGTGCCAGCAGTTACGTGGACAGGGGAGGAGAGACCCAGTACTTA.

This clonotype was observed many times. The chain is built from TRBV7-2 and TRBJ2-7; maybe TRBD1 (6 bases). This CDR3 has 14 amino acids. V shed 10 bases and J shed 0 bases, with 16 bases lying between them. CDR1 is SGHTA, CDR2 FQGNSA, per germline. CDR3 coding DNA: TGTGCCACCTCCGTAGGGGGAAGCTCCTACGAGCAGTACTTC. Translating it yields CATSVGGSSYEQYF. The complete variable domain, with remaining parts taken from reference TRBV7-2 and TRBJ2-7, reads GAGVSQSPSNKVTEKGKDVELRCDPISGHTALYWYRQSLGQGLEFLIYFQGNSAPDKSGLPSDRFSAERTGGSVSTLTIQRTQQEDSAVYLCATSVGGSSYEQYFGPGTRLTVT.

V is TRBV24-1 and J is TRBJ1-1; 7 bases align to TRBD1. The J segment lost 1 base and the V segment lost 3 bases, leaving 7 bases of the junction unmatched. Germline V gene data show CDR1 as KGHDR and CDR2 as SFDVKD. The CDR3 covers 16 residues. CDR3 bases: TGTGCCACCAGTGATCGCGACAGGGCAGGGAACACTGAAGCTTTCTTT. Encoded protein: CATSDRDRAGNTEAFF.

This clonotype was seen ten or more times. The V call is TRBV7-2, the J call TRBJ2-2; possible D gene TRBD1, 6 bases. The CDR3 runs 15 residues. The V end lost 5 bases, the J end lost 2 bases, and 12 bases lay between the germline ends. CDR1 is SGHTA and CDR2 is FQGNSA in the germline V gene. The CDR3 loop is CASSLDRINTGELFF. The CDR3 DNA sequence: TGTGCCAGCAGCCTTGACAGGATTAACACCGGGGAGCTGTTTTTT.

This chain joins TRBV20-1 and TRBJ2-5; D not certain. The CDR3 extends over 14 amino acids. The V end was cut by 5 bases, the J end by 0 bases, with 13 bases between. The germline V gene has CDR1 DFQATT and CDR2 SNEGSKA (reference sequence). The CDR3 DNA reads as TGCAGTGCTTGCCCCGTCGACAACCAAGAGACCCAGTACTTC. This translates into CSACPVDNQETQYF.

The CDR3 spells CSVHGQGADTQYF. CDR3 nucleotides: TGCAGCGTCCACGGGCAGGGGGCAGATACGCAGTATTTT. V and J are TRBV29-1 and TRBJ2-3; 7 positions match TRBD1. CDR1 is SQVTM and CDR2 is ANQGSEA in the germline V gene. The ends lost 6 bases at V and 4 bases at J; junction bases unmatched: 7. The CDR3 contains 13 residues.

In this sample, this clonotype turned up once. This chain links TRBV7-6 with TRBJ2-1, with TRBD2 matching over 7 bases. Germline trimming cut 7 bases from V and 5 bases from J; bases unmatched to any gene: 11. CDR3 size: 15 residues. In germline, CDR1 is SGHVS, CDR2 FNYEAQ. The chain's CDR3 is CASKVGSGPNNEQFF. DNA of the CDR3: TGTGCCAGCAAGGTGGGTAGCGGGCCTAACAATGAGCAGTTCTTC.

The table lists this clonotype with many counts. J is TRBJ1-1 and V is TRBV2; possibly TRBD1 for D (6 bases). CDR3 length: 13 residues. Germline V gene data show CDR1 as SNHLY and CDR2 as FYNNEI. As DNA, the CDR3 is TGTGCGCGGTCGGGGGACATGAACACTGAAGCTTTCTTT. Amino acids: CARSGDMNTEAFF.

This clonotype is a singleton in its sample. The chain links TRBV20-1 to TRBJ1-5; D possibly corresponds to TRBD1 (5 bases). CDR1 and CDR2 from the germline V gene are DFQATT and SNEGSKA (reference sequence). The CDR3 extends over 15 amino acids. Trimming removed 3 bases at V and 2 bases at J, with 14 bases between. DNA for the CDR3: TGCAGTGCTAGGGGGGGGGAAGGGGGCAATCAGCCCCAGCATTTT. Residues: CSARGGEGGNQPQHF.

This clonotype was counted at least ten times. The chain links TRBV11-2 to TRBJ2-1; 7 bases line up with TRBD2. CDR1 is SGHAT, CDR2 FQNNGV, per germline. V lost 4 bases to trimming and J lost 6 bases; unmatched junction nucleotides: 12. The CDR3 consists of 16 residues. The CDR3 sequence: CASSSSAAGVPNEQFF. The CDR3, as DNA: TGTGCCAGCAGCTCCTCTGCGGCGGGAGTACCCAATGAGCAGTTCTTC.